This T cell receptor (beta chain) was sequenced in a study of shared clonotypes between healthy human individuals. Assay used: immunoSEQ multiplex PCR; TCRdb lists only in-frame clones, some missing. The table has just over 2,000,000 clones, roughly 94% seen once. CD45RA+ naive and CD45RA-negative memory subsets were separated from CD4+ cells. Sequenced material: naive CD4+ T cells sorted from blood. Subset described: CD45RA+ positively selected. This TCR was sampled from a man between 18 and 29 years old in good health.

CDR3 bases: TGTGCCAGCAGCTCCGAGTCAGGGCAAAACACTGAAGCTTTCTTT. It yields the protein CASSSESGQNTEAFF. V usage is TRBV4-2 and J usage is TRBJ1-1; possibly TRBD1 for D (5 bases). The CDR3 has 15 residues. Germline-derived CDR1 and CDR2 are LGHNA and YNFKEQ. The V end was cut by 5 bases, the J end by 2 bases, with 15 bases between.